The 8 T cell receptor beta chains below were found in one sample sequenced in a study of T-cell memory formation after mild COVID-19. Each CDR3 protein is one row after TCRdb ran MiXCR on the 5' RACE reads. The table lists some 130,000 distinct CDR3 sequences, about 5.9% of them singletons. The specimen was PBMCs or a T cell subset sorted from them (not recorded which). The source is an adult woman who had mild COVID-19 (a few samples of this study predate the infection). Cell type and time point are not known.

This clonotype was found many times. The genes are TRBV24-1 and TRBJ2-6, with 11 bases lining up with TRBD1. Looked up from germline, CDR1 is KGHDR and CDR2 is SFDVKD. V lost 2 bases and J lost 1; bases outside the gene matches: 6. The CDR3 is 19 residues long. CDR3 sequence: CATSDSPGQGVSGANVLTF. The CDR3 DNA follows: TGTGCCACCAGTGATTCGCCGGGACAGGGGGTTTCTGGGGCCAACGTCCTGACTTTC.

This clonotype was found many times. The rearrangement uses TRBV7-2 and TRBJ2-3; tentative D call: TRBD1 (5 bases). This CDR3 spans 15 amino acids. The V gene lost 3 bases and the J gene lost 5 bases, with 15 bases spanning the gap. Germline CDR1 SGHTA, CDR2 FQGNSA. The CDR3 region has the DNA TGTGCCAGCAGCTTGAAGACACATAGGGGAGATACGCAGTATTTT. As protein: CASSLKTHRGDTQYF. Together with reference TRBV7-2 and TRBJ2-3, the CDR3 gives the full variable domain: GAGVSQSPSNKVTEKGKDVELRCDPISGHTALYWYRQSLGQGLEFLIYFQGNSAPDKSGLPSDRFSAERTGGSVSTLTIQRTQQEDSAVYLCASSLKTHRGDTQYFGPGTRLTVL.

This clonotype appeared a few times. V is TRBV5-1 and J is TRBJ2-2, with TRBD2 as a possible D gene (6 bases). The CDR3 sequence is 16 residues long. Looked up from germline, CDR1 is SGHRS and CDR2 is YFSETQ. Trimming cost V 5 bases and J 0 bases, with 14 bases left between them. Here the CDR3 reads CASRWLAGTNTGELFF. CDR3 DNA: TGCGCCAGCAGATGGTTGGCGGGAACGAACACCGGGGAGCTGTTTTTT. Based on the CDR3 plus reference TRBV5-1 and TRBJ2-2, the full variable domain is KAGVTQTPRYLIKTRGQQVTLSCSPISGHRSVSWYQQTPGQGLQFLFEYFSETQRNKGNFPGRFSGRQFSNSRSEMNVSTLELGDSALYLCASRWLAGTNTGELFFGEGSRLTVL.

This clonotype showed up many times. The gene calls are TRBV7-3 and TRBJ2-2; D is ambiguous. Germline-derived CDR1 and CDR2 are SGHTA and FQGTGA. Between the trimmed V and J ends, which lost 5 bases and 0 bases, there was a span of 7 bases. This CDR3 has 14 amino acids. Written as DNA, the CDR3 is TGTGCCAGCAGCACCCAGACGAACACCGGGGAGCTGTTTTTT. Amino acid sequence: CASSTQTNTGELFF.

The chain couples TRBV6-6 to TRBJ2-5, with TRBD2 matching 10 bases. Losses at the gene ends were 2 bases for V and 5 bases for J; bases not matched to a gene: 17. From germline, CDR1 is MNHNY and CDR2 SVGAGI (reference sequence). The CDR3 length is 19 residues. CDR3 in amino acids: CASSYPREVLAGAPETQYF. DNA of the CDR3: TGTGCCAGCAGTTACCCTCGAGAGGTGCTAGCGGGGGCCCCGGAGACCCAGTACTTC.

The CDR3 sequence: CASSSGGVQYF. In DNA, the CDR3 is TGTGCCAGCAGTTCGGGGGGGGTCCAGTACTTC. V usage is TRBV7-8 and J usage is TRBJ2-5; 8 bases agree with TRBD2. The germline gives CDR1 SGHVS, CDR2 FQNEAQ. J gave up 10 bases and V 6 bases, and 4 bases lay outside the gene matches. The CDR3 covers 11 residues.

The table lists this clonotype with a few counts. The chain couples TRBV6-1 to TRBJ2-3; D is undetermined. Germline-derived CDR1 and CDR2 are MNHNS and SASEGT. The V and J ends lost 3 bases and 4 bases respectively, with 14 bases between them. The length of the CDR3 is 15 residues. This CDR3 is CASSELRPGSDTQYF. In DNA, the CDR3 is TGTGCCAGCAGTGAGCTGAGACCGGGTTCAGATACGCAGTATTTT.

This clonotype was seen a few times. The CDR3 sequence: CASSPRGQYTEAFF. DNA of the CDR3: TGTGCCAGCAGTCCGCGGGGACAATACACTGAAGCTTTCTTT. The chain employs TRBV12-3 or TRBV12-4 and TRBJ1-1; perhaps TRBD1 as D (6 bases). Trimming took off 5 bases at V and 3 bases at J, with 13 bases between the two ends. The CDR3 runs 14 residues.